The next 3 T cell receptor beta chains were all read from a single sample in a study of identical twins. One entry per CDR3 protein, called by TCRdb with MiXCR from the 5' RACE reads. The table records hundreds of thousands of distinct CDR3 sequences, roughly 6.2% of them present only once. The source material was naive T cells sorted from blood. These receptors were taken from a man aged 18 to 29 in good health.

This clonotype showed up just a few times. The gene calls are TRBV15 and TRBJ2-5, with D perhaps TRBD1 (6 bases). Germline V gene sequence: CDR1 LNHNV, CDR2 YYDKDF (reference sequence). Between the trimmed V and J ends, which lost 1 base and 2 bases, there was a span of 11 bases. The CDR3 runs 15 residues. CDR3 coding DNA: TGTGCCACCAGCAGAGGACAGGACCCTCAAGAGACCCAGTACTTC. Translated: CATSRGQDPQETQYF.

There are many counts of this clonotype. V is TRBV4-2 and J is TRBJ2-3, with 8 bases that match TRBD1. This CDR3 has 12 residues. Germline V CDR1 and CDR2: LGHNA, YNFKEQ. V gave up 10 bases and J gave up 4 bases; unmatched junction bases: 4. CDR3 bases: TGTGCCACCTCGGACAGGGCAGATACGCAGTATTTT. Translation: CATSDRADTQYF.

The chain is built from TRBV29-1 and TRBJ2-7, with 8 nucleotides matching TRBD2. After removal of 8 bases from V and 5 bases from J, the junction contained 8 bases not matched to a gene. The CDR3 spans 12 residues. The germline V gene has CDR1 SQVTM and CDR2 ANQGSEA. The CDR3 is CSSWTSSDEQYF. The CDR3 DNA reads TGCAGCTCATGGACTAGCTCGGACGAGCAGTACTTC.